Listed here are 3 T cell receptor beta chains from one sample, sequenced in a study of molecular identifiers for immune sequencing clone quantification. From the PCR reads, TCRdb called clonotypes with MiXCR, one entry per CDR3 protein. In the table there are around 480,000 distinct CDR3 sequences, around 23% of which are singletons. Input material: naive CD8+ T cells from blood, with Jurkat cell RNA spiked in. Subset described: FACS-sorted CD8+CD4-CCR7+CD45RA+ naive T cells. The receptor set was obtained from a human donor in good health. Some libraries in this study had Jurkat cell RNA spiked in.

This clonotype appeared many times. The CDR3 loop reads CASTYLTENYEQYF. The DNA of the CDR3 is TGTGCCAGCACCTACCTGACAGAGAACTACGAGCAGTACTTC. This chain uses TRBV5-8 with TRBJ2-7, with D possibly matching TRBD1 (5 bases). The ends were cut back, 6 bases at V and 3 bases at J, with 16 bases in the middle. The length of the CDR3 is 14 residues. Germline V gene sequence: CDR1 SGHTS, CDR2 YDEGEE.

As to this clonotype: The conserved closing phenylalanine or tryptophan is absent in this CDR3, likely reflecting a read error. The chain is built from TRBV2 and TRBJ2-4; 7 bases are shared with TRBD1. The CDR3 consists of 16 residues. Germline assignment: CDR1 SNHLY and CDR2 FYNNEI. V lost 5 bases and J lost 4; bases outside the gene matches: 11. The chain's CDR3 is CASSFDGQAIKNIQYS. For the CDR3, the DNA is TGTGCCAGCAGTTTCGACGGACAGGCCATTAAAAACATTCAGTACTCC.

Turning to this clonotype: Since a much larger clone is just one base distant, this may be a read error. CDR3 sequence reads: CASTRQGSSEQCF. CDR3 nucleotide sequence: TGTGCCAGCACCCGACAGGGATCCTCCGAGCAGTGCTTC. The V and J genes are TRBV25-1 and TRBJ2-7, with 7 positions matching TRBD1. The CDR3 is 13 residues long. Germline V gene sequence: CDR1 MGHDK, CDR2 SYGVNS.